These 2 T cell receptor beta chains were sequenced from one sample in a study. TCRdb processed the 5' RACE reads anew with MiXCR; each CDR3 protein has one entry. The sample gives over 6,500 distinct CDR3 sequences, roughly half of which show up once; 3% is in the top ten. The sequenced material came from naive CD4+ T cells sorted from a lymph node. Subset given: naive CD4+ T cells, CD4+CD45RA+CD25-. The receptors were gathered from a female donor with breast cancer.

This clonotype was seen a handful of times. The chain employs TRBV20-1 and TRBJ2-1, with 10 bases matching TRBD1. Germline V gives CDR1 DFQATT, CDR2 SNEGSKA (reference sequence). The ends lost 0 bases at V and 6 bases at J; junction bases unmatched: 8. The CDR3 is made up of 16 amino acids. The CDR3, as DNA: TGCAGTGCTAGAGATCAAGGGACAGGGGTACGCAATGAGCAGTTCTTC. This encodes CSARDQGTGVRNEQFF.

The table lists this clonotype with a count of one. This is likely a read error, given that the CDR3 carries no conserved phenylalanine or tryptophan at its end. CDR3 protein: CASSQRDGETQYL. In nucleotides, the CDR3 is TGCGCCAGCAGCCAACGGGACGGGGAGACCCAGTACTTA. V is TRBV4-1 and J is TRBJ2-5, with D perhaps being TRBD1 or TRBD2 (5 bases each). The CDR3 is 13 residues long. The V gene's germline CDR1 is MGHRA and CDR2 YSYEKL. The germline V and J ends were trimmed by 2 bases and 5 bases, with 9 bases remaining between them.